This TCR beta chain was captured in a study of cytomegalovirus exposure and HLA in healthy donors. The PCR ran on 60 Vbeta and 13 Jbeta primers. Sequencing used immunoSEQ multiplex PCR; TCRdb keeps in-frame clones, though not all of them. The table includes about 190,000 clones, roughly 80% detected once. The V gene end was trimmed by 7 bases and the J gene end by 5 bases; junction bases not matched to a gene: 5. Germline V gene sequence: CDR1 WSHSY, CDR2 SAAADI. The CDR3 spans 14 residues. This receptor was obtained from a young woman in good health and CMV-seropositive. The chain couples TRBV10-2 to TRBJ2-1; 10 bases are shared with TRBD1. Sequencing input: PBMCs. The CDR3 region is CASKDRGLNNEQFF. Here the CDR3 DNA reads TGCGCCAGCAAAGACAGGGGGCTCAACAATGAGCAGTTCTTC.